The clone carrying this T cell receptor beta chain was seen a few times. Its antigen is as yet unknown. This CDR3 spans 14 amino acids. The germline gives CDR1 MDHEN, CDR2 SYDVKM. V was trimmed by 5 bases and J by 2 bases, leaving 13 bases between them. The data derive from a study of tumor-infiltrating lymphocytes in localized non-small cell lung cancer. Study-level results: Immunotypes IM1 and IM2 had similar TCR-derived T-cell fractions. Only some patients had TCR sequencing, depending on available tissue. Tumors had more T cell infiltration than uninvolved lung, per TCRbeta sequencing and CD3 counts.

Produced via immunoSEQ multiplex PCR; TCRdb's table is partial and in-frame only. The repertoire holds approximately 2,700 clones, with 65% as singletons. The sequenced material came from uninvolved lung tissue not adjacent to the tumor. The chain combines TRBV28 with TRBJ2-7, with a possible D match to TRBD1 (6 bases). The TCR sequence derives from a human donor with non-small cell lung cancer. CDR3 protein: CASSRGQIAYEQYF. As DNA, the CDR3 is TGTGCCAGCAGTAGAGGACAGATCGCCTACGAGCAGTACTTC.